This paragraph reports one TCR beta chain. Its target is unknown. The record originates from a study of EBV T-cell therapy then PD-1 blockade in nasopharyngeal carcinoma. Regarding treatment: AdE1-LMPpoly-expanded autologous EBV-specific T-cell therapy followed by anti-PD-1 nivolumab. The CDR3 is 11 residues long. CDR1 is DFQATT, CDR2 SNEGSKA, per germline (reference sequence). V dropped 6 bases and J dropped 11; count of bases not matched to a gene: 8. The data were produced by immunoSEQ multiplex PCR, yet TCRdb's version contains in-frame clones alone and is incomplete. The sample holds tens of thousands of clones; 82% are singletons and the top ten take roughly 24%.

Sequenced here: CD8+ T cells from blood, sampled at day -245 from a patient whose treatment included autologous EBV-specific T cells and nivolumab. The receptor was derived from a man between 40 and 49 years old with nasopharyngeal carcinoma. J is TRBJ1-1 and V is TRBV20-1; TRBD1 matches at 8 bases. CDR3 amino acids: CSARRGRSAFF. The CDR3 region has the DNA TGCAGTGCCCGCAGGGGGCGCTCGGCTTTCTTT.